The source of this T cell receptor (beta chain) is a study of metastatic and nonmetastatic thyroid tumors. Study-wide context: Repertoire comparisons spanned blood and tumor or nodule tissue from malignant and benign thyroid patients.

Ahead of thyroid surgery, no patient had received treatment of any kind. Under the authors' procedure: Across clinicopathological groups, CDR3 differences served as the basis for building a distant-metastasis classifier for papillary thyroid cancer. TCRdb ran MiXCR on the PCR reads. TCRdb's processing, not the study's, gives the V and J calls here. The sample has some 93,000 clones, about 13% seen once. This clone was counted ten times or more. Antigen: not known. Other nucleotide sequences from this sample produce the same CDR3. Study-wide points: Across blood and tumor, TCR beta diversity in malignant thyroid tumors was reportedly significantly higher than in benign nodules.

This CDR3 region has 14 residues. V shed 1 base, J shed 6 bases, and the junction held 2 bases outside the gene matches. The germline CDR1 and CDR2 sequences are SGHAT and FQDESV (reference sequence). The sample taken for sequencing was blood. This chain uses TRBV11-1 with TRBJ2-4, with 8 bases identical to TRBD1. The TCR was taken from a female donor with papillary thyroid cancer or a benign thyroid nodule (not recorded which). Some clones in this sample may be carry-over from other donors' samples. The chain's CDR3 is CASSLDTGGNIQYF. As DNA, the CDR3 is TGTGCCAGCAGCTTAGATACAGGGGGAAACATTCAGTACTTC.